The 16 T cell receptor beta chains listed next were all sequenced from one sample in a study of cytomegalovirus exposure and HLA in healthy donors. Primers for the PCR totalled 60 Vbeta and 13 Jbeta. The table came from immunoSEQ multiplex PCR; TCRdb's copy has only in-frame clones and leaves some out. The sample carries around 180,000 clones, around 80% recorded once. Sequences were obtained from PBMCs. The receptors shown here come from a man aged 35 to 55 in good health and CMV-seronegative.

The chain is built from TRBV4-1 and TRBJ1-1, with D maybe TRBD1 (6 bases). The CDR3 runs to 15 residues. Germline CDR1 MGHRA, CDR2 YSYEKL. The ends were cut back, 5 bases at V and 0 bases at J, with 13 bases in the middle. DNA of the CDR3: TGCGCCAGCAGCATTAGGACAGAAATGAACACTGAAGCTTTCTTT. It yields the protein CASSIRTEMNTEAFF.

The chain couples TRBV7-2 to TRBJ2-3, with 7 bases aligning to TRBD1. This CDR3 region has 15 residues. V dropped 4 bases and J dropped 0; count of bases not matched to a gene: 4. Germline lookup yields CDR1 SGHTA and CDR2 FQGNSA. The CDR3 DNA is TGTGCCAGCAGCTCGCCGACAGGGAGCACAGATACGCAGTATTTT. Protein product: CASSSPTGSTDTQYF.

In DNA, the CDR3 is TGTGCCACCAGCAGAAGACAGGGAACTGAGCCCCAGCATTTT. Its protein product is CATSRRQGTEPQHF. The chain couples TRBV15 to TRBJ1-5, with 7 positions matching TRBD1. CDR1 and CDR2 (germline): LNHNV, YYDKDF (reference sequence). CDR3 length equals 14 residues. V was pared by 2 bases and J by 8 bases, with 6 bases of the junction left unmatched.

The chain employs TRBV10-3 and TRBJ2-7; D is possibly TRBD2 (5 bases). Trimming cost V 2 bases and J 8 bases, with 7 bases left between them. The CDR3 runs 11 residues. Germline-derived CDR1 and CDR2 are ENHRY and SYGVKD. CDR3 sequence: CAISEGEQQYF. CDR3 bases: TGTGCCATCAGTGAGGGGGAGCAGCAGTACTTC.

The rearrangement joins TRBV6-1 to TRBJ1-1; 10 bases are a match to TRBD1. V was pared by 3 bases and J by 10 bases, with 11 bases of the junction left unmatched. Per the germline V gene, CDR1 is MNHNS and CDR2 is SASEGT. The CDR3 has 15 residues. The CDR3 reads CASSDWGDRGLGAFF. The CDR3 bases are TGTGCCAGCAGTGATTGGGGCGACAGGGGGCTCGGAGCTTTCTTT.

The rearrangement links TRBV30 to TRBJ2-7; D gene unclear. Germline V gene lookup returns CDR1 GTSNPN and CDR2 SVGIG (reference sequence). This CDR3 contains 12 residues. V lost 8 bases and J lost 2, with 13 bases in between. CDR3 region: CARPAQAYEQYF. The DNA for the CDR3 is TGTGCCCGTCCCGCCCAGGCCTACGAGCAGTACTTC.

This clone was recorded once. V and J are TRBV10-3 and TRBJ2-6; TRBD1 aligns across 7 bases. V lost 8 bases to trimming and J lost 0 bases; unmatched junction nucleotides: 13. CDR1 ENHRY and CDR2 SYGVKD come from the germline V gene. The CDR3 runs 18 residues. CDR3 sequence reads: CAIGGGGAGGSGANVLTF. CDR3 sequence (DNA): TGTGCCATCGGGGGTGGGGGCGCAGGGGGCTCTGGGGCCAACGTCCTGACTTTC.

The CDR3 reads CASRETGYNEQFF. The CDR3, as DNA: TGTGCCAGCAGGGAGACAGGATACAATGAGCAGTTCTTC. This chain uses TRBV19 with TRBJ2-1, with D possibly TRBD1 on 6 matching bases. The germline CDR1 and CDR2 sequences are LNHDA and SQIVND (reference sequence). The CDR3 runs to 13 residues. The germline V and J ends were trimmed by 9 bases and 4 bases, with 13 bases remaining between them. The complete variable domain, with remaining parts taken from reference TRBV19 and TRBJ2-1, reads DGGITQSPKYLFRKEGQNVTLSCEQNLNHDAMYWYRQDPGQGLRLIYYSQIVNDFQKGDIAEGYSVSREKKESFPLTVTSAQKNPTAFYLCASRETGYNEQFFGPGTRLTVL.

This sequence joins TRBV25-1 and TRBJ2-1, with 7 bases identical to TRBD1. The germline V gene has CDR1 MGHDK and CDR2 SYGVNS. Trimming removed 7 bases from V and 8 bases from J; junction bases left unmatched: 11. The CDR3 has 14 amino acids. CDR3 sequence: CASTPRGLGDEQFF. The DNA of the CDR3 is TGTGCCAGCACTCCTAGGGGGCTCGGGGATGAGCAGTTCTTC.

This clone was counted only a few times. The V call is TRBV4-3, the J call TRBJ2-2; maybe TRBD2 (7 bases). The V and J ends lost 3 bases and 4 bases respectively, with 18 bases between them. Germline CDR1 and CDR2: LGHNA and YSLEER. The CDR3 consists of 17 residues. The DNA of the CDR3 is TGCGCCAGCAGCCATCGGGGGGCACAAGATTTCACCGGGGAGCTGTTTTTT. Translation: CASSHRGAQDFTGELFF.

V and J are TRBV4-1 and TRBJ2-5; 9 nucleotides match TRBD2. The trim removed 4 bases at V and 3 bases at J, leaving 0 bases unmatched. Germline-derived CDR1 and CDR2 are MGHRA and YSYEKL. The CDR3 has 13 amino acids. CDR3 bases: TGCGCCAGCAGCCGGACTAGCGAAGAGACCCAGTACTTC. It encodes CASSRTSEETQYF.

This clone was found a few times. J is TRBJ2-3 and V is TRBV7-9; 7 nucleotides line up with TRBD1. V was pared by 5 bases and J by 0 bases, with 2 bases of the junction left unmatched. CDR1 is SEHNR, CDR2 FQNEAQ, per germline (reference sequence). The CDR3 consists of 14 residues. CDR3 nucleotides: TGTGCCAGCAGCCGGACAGGTAGCACAGATACGCAGTATTTT. Amino acid sequence: CASSRTGSTDTQYF.

J is TRBJ2-2 and V is TRBV5-4, with a weak D call TRBD2 (5 bases). CDR1 and CDR2 from the germline V gene are SGHNT and YYREEE (reference sequence). Trimming shortened V by 3 bases and J by 1 base, and 7 bases separated the two germline ends. The CDR3 has 14 amino acids. CDR3 DNA sequence: TGTGCCAGCAGCTGGACTTTGAACACCGGGGAGCTGTTTTTT. Translating gives CASSWTLNTGELFF. The entire variable domain, with the rest obtained from reference TRBV5-4 and TRBJ2-2, is as follows: ETGVTQSPTHLIKTRGQQVTLRCSSQSGHNTVSWYQQALGQGPQFIFQYYREEENGRGNFPPRFSGLQFPNYSSELNVNALELDDSALYLCASSWTLNTGELFFGEGSRLTVL.

The chain links TRBV7-3 to TRBJ2-2, with TRBD2 as a possible D gene (5 bases). The CDR3 is 14 residues long. Per the germline V gene, CDR1 is SGHTA and CDR2 is FQGTGA. V was shortened by 1 base and J by 5 bases, with 8 bases between the two germline ends. The CDR3 region is CASSLRGETGELFF. The CDR3 bases are TGTGCCAGCAGCTTAAGGGGAGAAACCGGGGAGCTGTTTTTT.

This clone was seen once. The genes are TRBV9 and TRBJ1-2, with unresolved D. The V end was cut by 5 bases, the J end by 5 bases, with 13 bases between. The V gene's germline CDR1 is SGDLS and CDR2 YYNGEE. The CDR3 is 13 amino acids. The CDR3 is CASSPSEGYGYTF. The CDR3 nucleotides are TGTGCCAGCAGTCCGAGCGAGGGATATGGCTACACCTTC.

In its sample, this clone was seen once. The chain combines TRBV9 with TRBJ2-6, with D unclear. Germline values: CDR1 SGDLS, CDR2 YYNGEE. Trimming took 4 bases from V and 0 from J, leaving 8 bases between them. The CDR3 spans 15 residues. CDR3 coding DNA: TGTGCCAGCAGCCCCATCGGCTCTGGGGCCAACGTCCTGACTTTC. Its translation is CASSPIGSGANVLTF.